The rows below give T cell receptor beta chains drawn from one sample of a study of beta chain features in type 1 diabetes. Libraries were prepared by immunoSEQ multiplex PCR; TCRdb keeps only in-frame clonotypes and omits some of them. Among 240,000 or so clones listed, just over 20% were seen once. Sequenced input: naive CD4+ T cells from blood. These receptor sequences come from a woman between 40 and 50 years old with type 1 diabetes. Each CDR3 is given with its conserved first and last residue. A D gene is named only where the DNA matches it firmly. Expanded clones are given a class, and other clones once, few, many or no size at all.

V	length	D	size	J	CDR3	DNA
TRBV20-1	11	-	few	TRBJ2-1	CSAKGNNEQFF	TGCAGTGCGAAGGGGAACAATGAGCAGTTCTTC
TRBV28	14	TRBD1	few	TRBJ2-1	CASSPDREWNEQFF	TGTGCCAGCAGCCCGGACAGGGAGTGGAATGAGCAGTTCTTC
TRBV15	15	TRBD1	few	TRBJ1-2	CATSSGRDRVYGYTF	TGTGCCACCAGCAGTGGCCGGGACAGGGTCTATGGCTACACCTTC
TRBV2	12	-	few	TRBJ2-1	CASSETGWVEFF	TGTGCCAGCAGTGAAACAGGGTGGGTTGAGTTCTTC
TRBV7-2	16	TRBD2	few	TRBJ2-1	CASSLQGGRWAKEQFF	TGTGCCAGCAGCTTACAGGGCGGGAGGTGGGCTAAGGAGCAGTTCTTC
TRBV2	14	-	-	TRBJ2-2	CASRQGENTGELFF	TGTGCCAGCAGACAGGGCGAGAACACCGGGGAGCTGTTTTTT
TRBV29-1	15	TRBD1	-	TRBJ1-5	CSVADRVDSNQPQHF	TGCAGCGTTGCAGACAGGGTCGATAGCAATCAGCCCCAGCATTTT
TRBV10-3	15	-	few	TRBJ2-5	CAISESGTAGETQYF	TGTGCCATCAGTGAGTCGGGTACAGCCGGAGAGACCCAGTACTTC
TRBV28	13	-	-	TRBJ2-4	CASSLSRLNIQYF	TGTGCCAGCAGTTTATCCAGGTTAAACATTCAGTACTTC
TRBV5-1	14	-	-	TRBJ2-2	CASSLDYLTGELFF	TGCGCCAGCAGCTTGGACTACCTGACCGGGGAGCTGTTTTTT
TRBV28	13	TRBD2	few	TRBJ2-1	CASTQGTRGEQFF	TGTGCCAGCACCCAGGGGACTAGGGGTGAGCAGTTCTTC
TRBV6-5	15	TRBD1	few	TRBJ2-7	CASSQRTGFSYEQYF	TGTGCCAGCAGTCAGCGGACAGGGTTCTCCTACGAGCAGTACTTC
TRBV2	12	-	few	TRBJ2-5	CASSWGLETQYF	TGTGCCAGCAGTTGGGGGCTAGAGACCCAGTACTTC
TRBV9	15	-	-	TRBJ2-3	CASSVDHSSLNTQYF	TGTGCCAGCAGCGTAGACCACTCCTCCCTTAATACGCAGTATTTT
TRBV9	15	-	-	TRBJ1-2	CASSVDAPSHYGYTF	TGTGCCAGCAGCGTAGATGCACCGAGCCACTATGGCTACACCTTC
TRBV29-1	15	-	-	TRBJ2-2	CSVEGSSRNTGELFF	TGCAGCGTTGAAGGCAGTAGCCGGAACACCGGGGAGCTGTTTTTT
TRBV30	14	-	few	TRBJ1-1	CAWSVTDSNTEAFF	TGTGCCTGGAGCGTCACAGATTCGAACACTGAAGCTTTCTTT
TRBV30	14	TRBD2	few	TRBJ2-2	CAWWSGRAGGELFF	TGTGCCTGGTGGAGTGGGAGGGCCGGCGGGGAGCTGTTTTTT
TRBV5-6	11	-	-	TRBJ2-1	CASSLPYEQFF	TGTGCCAGCAGCTTGCCCTATGAGCAGTTCTTC
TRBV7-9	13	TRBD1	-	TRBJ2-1	CASSLARGNEQFF	TGTGCCAGCAGCTTAGCCAGGGGGAATGAGCAGTTCTTC
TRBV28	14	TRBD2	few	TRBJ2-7	CASSGDSGSYEQYF	TGTGCCAGCAGTGGGGATAGCGGGAGCTACGAGCAGTACTTC
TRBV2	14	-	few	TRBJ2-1	CASSPLGQNNEQFF	TGTGCCAGCAGTCCCCTCGGACAGAACAATGAGCAGTTCTTC
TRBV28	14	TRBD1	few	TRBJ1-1	CASSIRTGGTEAFF	TGTGCCAGCAGTATAAGGACAGGGGGCACTGAAGCTTTCTTT
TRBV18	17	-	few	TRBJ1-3	CASSGATGRSSGNTIYF	TGTGCCAGCTCAGGGGCCACAGGTCGGAGCTCTGGAAACACCATATATTTT
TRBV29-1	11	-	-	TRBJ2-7	CSVNQGYEQYF	TGCAGCGTAAATCAGGGCTACGAGCAGTACTTC
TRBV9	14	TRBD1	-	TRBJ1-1	CASSLTRDRTEAFF	TGTGCCAGCAGCCTCACCCGGGACAGGACTGAAGCTTTCTTT
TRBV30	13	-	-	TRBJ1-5	CARDTGHNQPQHF	TGTGCCCGTGATACAGGCCACAATCAGCCCCAGCATTTT
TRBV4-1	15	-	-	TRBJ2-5	CASSQIGLFRETQYF	TGCGCCAGCAGCCAGATAGGACTATTCAGAGAGACCCAGTACTTC
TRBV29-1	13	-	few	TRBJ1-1	CSVEMGRNTEAFF	TGCAGCGTTGAAATGGGGCGGAACACTGAAGCTTTCTTT
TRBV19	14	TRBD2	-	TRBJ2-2	CASSIGGRTGELFF	TGTGCCAGTAGTATTGGCGGGAGGACCGGGGAGCTGTTTTTT
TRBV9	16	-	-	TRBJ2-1	CASSTPGGGHYNEQFF	TGTGCCAGCAGCACCCCTGGGGGCGGGCATTACAATGAGCAGTTCTTC
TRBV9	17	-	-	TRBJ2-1	CASSARFDWGLRNEQFF	TGTGCCAGCAGCGCCAGGTTTGATTGGGGGCTTAGGAATGAGCAGTTCTTC
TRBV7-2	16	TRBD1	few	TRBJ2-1	CASSGGKQGGAHEQFF	TGTGCCAGCAGCGGGGGTAAACAGGGGGGAGCACATGAGCAGTTCTTC
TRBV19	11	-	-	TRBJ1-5	CASGGAQPQHF	TGTGCCAGTGGGGGGGCTCAGCCCCAGCATTTT
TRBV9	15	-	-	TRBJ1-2	CASSVDPGVIYGYTF	TGTGCCAGCAGCGTAGATCCGGGGGTGATCTATGGCTACACCTTC
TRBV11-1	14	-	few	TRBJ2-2	CASSLARNTGELFF	TGTGCCAGCAGCTTAGCGCGGAACACCGGGGAGCTGTTTTTT
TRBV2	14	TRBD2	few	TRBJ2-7	CASRPLRTSYEQYF	TGTGCCAGCAGGCCCTTAAGGACTAGCTACGAGCAGTACTTC